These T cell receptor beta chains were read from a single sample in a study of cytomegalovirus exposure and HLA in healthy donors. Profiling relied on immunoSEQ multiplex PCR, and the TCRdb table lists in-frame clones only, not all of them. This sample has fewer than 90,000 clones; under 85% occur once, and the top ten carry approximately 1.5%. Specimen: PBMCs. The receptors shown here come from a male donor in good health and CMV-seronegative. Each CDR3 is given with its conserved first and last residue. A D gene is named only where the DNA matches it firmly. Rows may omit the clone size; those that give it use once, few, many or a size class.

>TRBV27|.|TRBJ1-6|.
CASSFAYNSPLHF
TGTGCCAGCAGTTTCGCCTATAATTCACCCCTCCACTTT
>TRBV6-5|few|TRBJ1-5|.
CASSYRREGGQPQHF
TGTGCCAGCAGTTACCGCAGGGAGGGTGGCCAGCCCCAGCATTTT
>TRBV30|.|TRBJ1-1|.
CAWSEGLGGTEAFF
TGTGCCTGGAGTGAGGGCCTGGGAGGCACTGAAGCTTTCTTT
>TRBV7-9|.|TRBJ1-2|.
CASSSISTGYGYTF
TGTGCCAGCAGCTCAATCTCTACAGGCTATGGCTACACCTTC
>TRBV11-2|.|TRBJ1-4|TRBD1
CASSLVYWDRASNEKLFF
TGTGCCAGCAGCTTAGTCTATTGGGACAGGGCCTCTAATGAAAAACTGTTTTTT
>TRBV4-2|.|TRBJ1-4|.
CASSQRGGNREANEKLFF
TGTGCCAGCAGCCAACGGGGGGGAAACAGGGAAGCTAATGAAAAACTGTTTTTT
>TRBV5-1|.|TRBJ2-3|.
CASSLGQGLSTDTQYF
TGCGCCAGCAGCTTGGGCCAGGGCTTATCCACAGATACGCAGTATTTT
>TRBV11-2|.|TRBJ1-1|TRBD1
CASSPRTGGETNTEAFF
TGTGCCAGCAGCCCCCGGACAGGGGGCGAGACGAACACTGAAGCTTTCTTT
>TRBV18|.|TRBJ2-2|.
CASSPELATNTGELFF
TGTGCCAGCTCACCGGAGCTAGCGACGAACACCGGGGAGCTGTTTTTT
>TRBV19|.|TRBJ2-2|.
CASTQGLTGELFF
TGTGCCAGTACGCAGGGTTTAACCGGGGAGCTGTTTTTT
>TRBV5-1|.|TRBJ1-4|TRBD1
CASSLGQGNEKLFF
TGCGCCAGCAGCCTCGGACAGGGAAATGAAAAACTGTTTTTT
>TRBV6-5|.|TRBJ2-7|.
CASSEVGSSYEQYF
TGTGCCAGCAGTGAAGTTGGCAGCTCCTACGAGCAGTACTTC
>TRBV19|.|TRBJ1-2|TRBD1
CASAVDRAYGYTF
TGTGCCAGCGCCGTTGACAGGGCCTATGGCTACACCTTC
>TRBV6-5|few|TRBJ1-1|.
CASKTQGTAFF
TGTGCCAGCAAAACCCAGGGGACAGCTTTCTTT
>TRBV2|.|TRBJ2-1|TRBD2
CASRSGTSGGAGFF
TGTGCCAGCAGGTCCGGGACTAGCGGGGGGGCTGGGTTCTTC
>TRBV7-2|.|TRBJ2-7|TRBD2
CASSPLAGVPYEQYF
TGTGCCAGCAGCCCACTAGCGGGGGTTCCCTACGAGCAGTACTTC
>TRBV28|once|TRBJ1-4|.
CASTQTTNEKLFF
TGTGCCAGCACACAGACAACTAATGAAAAACTGTTTTTT
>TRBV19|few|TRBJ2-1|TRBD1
CARGTVSYNEQFF
TGTGCCAGAGGGACAGTCTCCTACAATGAGCAGTTCTTC
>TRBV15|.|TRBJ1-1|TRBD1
CATSTGGLNTEAFF
TGTGCCACCAGCACAGGGGGCTTGAACACTGAAGCTTTCTTT
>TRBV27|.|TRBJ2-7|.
CASSDKGFRGSEQYF
TGTGCCAGCAGCGACAAAGGATTCAGGGGAAGCGAGCAGTACTTC
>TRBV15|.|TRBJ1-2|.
CATSRGRGANGYTF
TGTGCCACCAGCAGAGGCCGGGGGGCGAATGGCTACACCTTC
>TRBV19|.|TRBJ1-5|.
CASSKTPYSNQPQHF
TGTGCCAGTAGTAAAACCCCCTATAGCAATCAGCCCCAGCATTTT
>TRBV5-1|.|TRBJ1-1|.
CASSFSSWANTEAFF
TGCGCCAGCAGCTTCAGCTCTTGGGCGAACACTGAAGCTTTCTTT
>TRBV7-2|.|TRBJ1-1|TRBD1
CASSSGQALGLTEAFF
TGTGCCAGCAGCTCGGGACAGGCCCTGGGACTGACTGAAGCTTTCTTT
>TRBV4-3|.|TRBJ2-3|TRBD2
CASSQEGLAGGQDTQYF
TGCGCCAGCAGCCAAGAAGGCCTAGCGGGGGGGCAAGATACGCAGTATTTT
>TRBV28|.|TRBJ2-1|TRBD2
CASSSWGSGGYNEQFF
TGTGCCAGCAGTTCCTGGGGTAGCGGGGGCTACAATGAGCAGTTCTTC
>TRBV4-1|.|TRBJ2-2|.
CASSHTGNTGELFF
TGCGCCAGCAGCCATACAGGGAACACCGGGGAGCTGTTTTTT
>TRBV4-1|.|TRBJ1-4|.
CASSQDGPGGEKLFF
TGCGCCAGCAGCCAAGATGGGCCGGGGGGGGAAAAACTGTTTTTT
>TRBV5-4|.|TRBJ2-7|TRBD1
CASSLAGQGMYEQYF
TGTGCCAGCAGCTTGGCGGGACAGGGGATGTACGAGCAGTACTTC
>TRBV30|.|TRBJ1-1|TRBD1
CAWSVTGTGEPEAFF
TGTGCCTGGAGTGTAACGGGGACAGGAGAGCCTGAAGCTTTCTTT
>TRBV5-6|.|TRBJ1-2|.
CASSLVGGYTF
TGTGCCAGCAGCTTGGTCGGGGGGTACACCTTC
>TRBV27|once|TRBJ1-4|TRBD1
CASSLRAGTADSTNEKLFF
TGTGCCAGCAGTTTACGCGCCGGGACAGCAGATTCAACTAATGAAAAACTGTTTTTT
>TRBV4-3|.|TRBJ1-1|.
CASSQDRGLTEAFF
TGCGCCAGCAGCCAAGATAGGGGGTTAACTGAAGCTTTCTTT
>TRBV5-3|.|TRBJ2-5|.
CARSLVWANRVGWETQYF
TGTGCCAGAAGCTTGGTTTGGGCCAACAGGGTTGGGTGGGAGACCCAGTACTTC
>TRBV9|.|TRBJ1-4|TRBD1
CASSRQGGGEKLFF
TGTGCCAGCAGCCGACAGGGTGGGGGTGAAAAACTGTTTTTT
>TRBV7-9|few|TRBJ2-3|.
CASSLGPQGSDTQYF
TGTGCCAGCAGCTTAGGCCCCCAGGGGTCAGATACGCAGTATTTT
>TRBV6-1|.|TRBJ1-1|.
CASSEVSLSRGTEAFF
TGTGCCAGCAGTGAAGTCAGCCTCAGCCGGGGCACTGAAGCTTTCTTT
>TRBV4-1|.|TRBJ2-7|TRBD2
CASSQQRGVAEQYF
TGCGCCAGCAGCCAACAGCGGGGGGTTGCGGAGCAGTACTTC
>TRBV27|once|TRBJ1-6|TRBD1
CASRTGGHSPLHF
TGTGCCAGCAGGACAGGGGGCCATTCACCCCTCCACTTT
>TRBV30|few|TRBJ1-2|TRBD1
CAWRRDRPYGYTF
TGTGCCTGGCGTCGGGACAGGCCTTATGGCTACACCTTC
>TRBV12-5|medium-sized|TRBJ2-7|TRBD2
CASGLRTSRQYEQYF
TGTGCTAGTGGTTTGAGGACTAGCCGACAGTACGAGCAGTACTTC
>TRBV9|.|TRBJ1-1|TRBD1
CASSTPLSGGTEAFF
TGTGCCAGCAGCACGCCACTATCAGGGGGTACTGAAGCTTTCTTT
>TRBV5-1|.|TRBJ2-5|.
CASSSGGTTDQETQYF
TGCGCCAGCAGCTCCGGTGGGACAACGGACCAAGAGACCCAGTACTTC
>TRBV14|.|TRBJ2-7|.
CASSQERGFYEQYF
TGTGCCAGCAGCCAAGAACGGGGATTCTACGAGCAGTACTTC
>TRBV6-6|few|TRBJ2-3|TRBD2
CAGSAGARADTQYF
TGTGCCGGTTCAGCGGGGGCACGGGCAGATACGCAGTATTTT
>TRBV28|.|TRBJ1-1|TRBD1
CASSSYRGATEAFF
TGTGCCAGCAGTTCCTACAGGGGGGCGACTGAAGCTTTCTTT
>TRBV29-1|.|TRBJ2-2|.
CSVGGLGSTGELFF
TGCAGCGTTGGAGGGCTCGGGAGCACCGGGGAGCTGTTTTTT
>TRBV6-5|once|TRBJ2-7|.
CASRDEGVGEQYF
TGTGCCAGCAGGGACGAGGGGGTAGGCGAGCAGTACTTC
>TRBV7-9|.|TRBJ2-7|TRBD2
CASSVTSDEQYF
TGTGCCAGCAGCGTGACTAGCGACGAGCAGTACTTC
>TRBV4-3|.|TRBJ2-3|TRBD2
CASSQDAGGSGTDTQYF
TGCGCCAGCAGCCAAGATGCCGGCGGGAGTGGCACAGATACGCAGTATTTT
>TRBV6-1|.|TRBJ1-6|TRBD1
CASREQGAENSPLHF
TGTGCCAGCAGAGAACAGGGGGCGGAGAATTCACCCCTCCACTTT